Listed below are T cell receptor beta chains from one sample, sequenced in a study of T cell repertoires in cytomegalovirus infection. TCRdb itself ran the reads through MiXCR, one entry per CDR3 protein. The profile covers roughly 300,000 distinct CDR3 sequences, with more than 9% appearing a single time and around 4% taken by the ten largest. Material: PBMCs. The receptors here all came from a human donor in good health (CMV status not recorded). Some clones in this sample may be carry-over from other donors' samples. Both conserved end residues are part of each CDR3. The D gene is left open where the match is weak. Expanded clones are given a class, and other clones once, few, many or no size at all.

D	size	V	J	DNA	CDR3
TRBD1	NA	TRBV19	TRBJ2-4	TGTGCCAGTAGTATAGGGACAGGTTTAGCCAAAAACATTCAGTACTTC	CASSIGTGLAKNIQYF
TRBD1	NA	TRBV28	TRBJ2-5	TGTGCCAGCAGTGGGGACAGTCGACAAGAGACCCAGTACTTC	CASSGDSRQETQYF
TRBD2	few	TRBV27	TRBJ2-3	TGTGCCACCGCTCGGGGGGAAGGCACAGATACGCAGTATTTT	CATARGEGTDTQYF
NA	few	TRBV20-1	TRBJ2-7	TGCAGTGCCTGGAAATGGGCAGGGAGCTCCTACGAGCAGTACTTC	CSAWKWAGSSYEQYF
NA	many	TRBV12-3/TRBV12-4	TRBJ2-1	TGTGCCAGCAGGAATGACAGGGAGGGGGATGAGCAGTTCTTC	CASRNDREGDEQFF
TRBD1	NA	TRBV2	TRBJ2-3	TGTGCCAGCAGTGACAGAGACAGGGGGCTGGATACGCAGTATTTT	CASSDRDRGLDTQYF
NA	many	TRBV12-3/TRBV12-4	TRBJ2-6	TGTGCCAGCAGTGGCCTGGGCCAGGGGGGCTCTGGGGCCAACGTCCTGACTTTC	CASSGLGQGGSGANVLTF
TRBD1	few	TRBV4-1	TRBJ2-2	TGCGCCAGCAGCCAGGGACAGATGAACACCGGGGAGCTGTTTTTT	CASSQGQMNTGELFF
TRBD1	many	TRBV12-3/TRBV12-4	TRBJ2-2	TGTGCCAGCAGTTCGGGACAGGGGACCGGGGAGCTGTTTTTT	CASSSGQGTGELFF
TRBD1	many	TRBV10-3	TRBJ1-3	TGTGCCATCAGTCCGGGACAGGGCTCTGGAAACACCATATATTTT	CAISPGQGSGNTIYF
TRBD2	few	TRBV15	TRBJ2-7	TGTGCCACCAGAGATCTCGGGGGGGGGGCCAACGGGTACGAGCAGTACTTC	CATRDLGGGANGYEQYF
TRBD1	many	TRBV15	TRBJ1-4	TGTGCCACCAGCGCCAGGGGGAATGAAAAACTGTTTTTT	CATSARGNEKLFF
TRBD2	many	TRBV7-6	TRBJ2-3	TGTGCCAGCAGCACCGGACTAGCGGAGATATCATTCACAGATACGCAGTATTTT	CASSTGLAEISFTDTQYF
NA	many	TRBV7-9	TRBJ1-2	TGTGCCAGCAGCTTGGAGCAAGTAGGCTACACCTTC	CASSLEQVGYTF
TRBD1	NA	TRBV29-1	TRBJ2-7	TGCAGCGGAAAAGGTTCCTGGACAGGGAATAAGGACGAGCAGTACTTC	CSGKGSWTGNKDEQYF
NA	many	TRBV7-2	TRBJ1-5	TGTGCCAGCAGCTCAAAGTTCGATCAGCCCCAGCATTTT	CASSSKFDQPQHF
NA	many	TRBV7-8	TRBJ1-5	TGTGCCAGCAGCTTAGGACAGTCAGGGTATCAGCCCCAGCATTTT	CASSLGQSGYQPQHF
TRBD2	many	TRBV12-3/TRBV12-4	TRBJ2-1	TGTGCCAGCAGCCAGAGGACTAGCGGGTTCTCGACCCCATACAATGAGCAGTTCTTC	CASSQRTSGFSTPYNEQFF
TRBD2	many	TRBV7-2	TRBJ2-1	TGTGCCAGCAGCTTGGCTAGCGGCCACAATGAGCAGTTCTTC	CASSLASGHNEQFF
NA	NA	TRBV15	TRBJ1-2	TGTGCCACCAGCAGAGAGTGGGCGGCAGACTATGGCTACACCTTC	CATSREWAADYGYTF
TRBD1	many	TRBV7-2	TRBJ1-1	TGTGCCAGCAGCTTACCCTCGACAGGGAAAACTGAAGCTTTCTTT	CASSLPSTGKTEAFF
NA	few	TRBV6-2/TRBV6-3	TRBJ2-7	TGTGCCAGCAGTTACGGACAGACCTACGAGCAGTACTTC	CASSYGQTYEQYF
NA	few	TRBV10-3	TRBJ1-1	TGTGCCATCAGTGAGATGTTACGGAACACTGAAGCTTTCTTT	CAISEMLRNTEAFF
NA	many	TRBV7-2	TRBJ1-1	TGTGCCAGCAGCTTAGTGGGAGGGGTGAACACTGAAGCTTTCTTT	CASSLVGGVNTEAFF
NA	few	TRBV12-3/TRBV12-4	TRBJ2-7	TGTGCCAGCAGGGGGGACGGATCCTACGAGCAGTACTTC	CASRGDGSYEQYF
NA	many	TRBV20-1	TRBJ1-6	TGCAGTGCTAGATTCGGGCCCCGAATGATTAATTCACCCCTCCACTTT	CSARFGPRMINSPLHF
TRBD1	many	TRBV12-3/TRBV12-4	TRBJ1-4	TGTGCCAGCAGTTTCCTGGCCGGGACAGGGGGTAACGAAAAACTGTTTTTT	CASSFLAGTGGNEKLFF
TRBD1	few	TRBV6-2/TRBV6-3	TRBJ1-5	TGTGCCAGCACCGAGACTCCTGCCGGGACAGGTGTGCGGCCCCAGCATTTT	CASTETPAGTGVRPQHF
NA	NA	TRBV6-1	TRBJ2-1	TGTGCCAGCAGGACGACTCCTTCATACAATGAGCAGTTCTTC	CASRTTPSYNEQFF
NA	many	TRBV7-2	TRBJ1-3	TGTGCCAGCAGCGGGACCCTGTCTGGAAACACCATATATTTT	CASSGTLSGNTIYF
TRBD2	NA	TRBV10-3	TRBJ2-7	TGTGCCATCCCGGAGGGCGGGAGTTTAGAAGAGCAGTACTTC	CAIPEGGSLEEQYF
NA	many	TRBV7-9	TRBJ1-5	TGTGCCAGCAGCCCAGAGGGGGTGCAGCCCCAGCATTTT	CASSPEGVQPQHF
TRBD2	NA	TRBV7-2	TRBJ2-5	TGTGCCAGCAGCCGCCGGGGACTAGTACCAGAGACCCAGTACTTC	CASSRRGLVPETQYF
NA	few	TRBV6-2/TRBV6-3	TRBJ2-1	TGTGCCAGCAAATTGGCCCGCCAAAGGGACGGGTTCTTC	CASKLARQRDGFF
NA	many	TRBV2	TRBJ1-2	TGTGCCAGCAGTGCAACAGAAAGCTATGGCTACACCTTC	CASSATESYGYTF
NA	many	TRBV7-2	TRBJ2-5	TGTGCCAGCAGCTTAGGTCCAAAGGCCCAGTACTTC	CASSLGPKAQYF
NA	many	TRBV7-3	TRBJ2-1	TGTGCCAGCAGCGGCTCGTGGTACGCGCGGGACAGTCGGACTATGGGTGAGCAGTTCTTC	CASSGSWYARDSRTMGEQFF
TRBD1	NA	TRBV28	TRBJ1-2	TGTGCCAGCAGTCACCGGGACAGAGCTAACTATGGCTACACCTTC	CASSHRDRANYGYTF
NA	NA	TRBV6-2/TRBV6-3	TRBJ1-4	TGTGCCAGCAGAGCGAATGAAAAACTGTTTTTT	CASRANEKLFF
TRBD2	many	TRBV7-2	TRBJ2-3	TGTGCCAGCAGCGTGACTAGCGTTGGGACAGATACGCAGTATTTT	CASSVTSVGTDTQYF
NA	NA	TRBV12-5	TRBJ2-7	TGTGCTAGTGGTTTGACTCCGGGACCCAGCTCCTACGAGCAGTACTTC	CASGLTPGPSSYEQYF
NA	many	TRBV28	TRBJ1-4	TGTGCCAGCAGTCCGTCGACAGCGGATGAAAAACTGTTTTTT	CASSPSTADEKLFF
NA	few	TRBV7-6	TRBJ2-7	TGTGCCAGCAGCTCGACGCAGGGTAGGACCTACGAGCAGTACTTC	CASSSTQGRTYEQYF